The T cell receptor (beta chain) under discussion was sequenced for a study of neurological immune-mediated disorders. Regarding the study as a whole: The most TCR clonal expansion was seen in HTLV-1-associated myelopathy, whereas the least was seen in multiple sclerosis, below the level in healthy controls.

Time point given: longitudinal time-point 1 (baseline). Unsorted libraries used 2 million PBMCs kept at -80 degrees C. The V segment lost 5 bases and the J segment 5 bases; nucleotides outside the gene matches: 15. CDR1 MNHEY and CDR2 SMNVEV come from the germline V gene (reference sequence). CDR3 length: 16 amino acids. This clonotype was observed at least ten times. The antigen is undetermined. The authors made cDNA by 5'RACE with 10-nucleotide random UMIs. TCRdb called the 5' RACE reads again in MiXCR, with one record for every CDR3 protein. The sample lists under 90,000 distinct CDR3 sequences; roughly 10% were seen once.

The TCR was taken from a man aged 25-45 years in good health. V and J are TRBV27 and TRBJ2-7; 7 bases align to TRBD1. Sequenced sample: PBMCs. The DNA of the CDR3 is TGTGCCAGCAGTCAGGAAATATGGGGCAGGGGGAACGAGCAGTACTTC. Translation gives CASSQEIWGRGNEQYF.